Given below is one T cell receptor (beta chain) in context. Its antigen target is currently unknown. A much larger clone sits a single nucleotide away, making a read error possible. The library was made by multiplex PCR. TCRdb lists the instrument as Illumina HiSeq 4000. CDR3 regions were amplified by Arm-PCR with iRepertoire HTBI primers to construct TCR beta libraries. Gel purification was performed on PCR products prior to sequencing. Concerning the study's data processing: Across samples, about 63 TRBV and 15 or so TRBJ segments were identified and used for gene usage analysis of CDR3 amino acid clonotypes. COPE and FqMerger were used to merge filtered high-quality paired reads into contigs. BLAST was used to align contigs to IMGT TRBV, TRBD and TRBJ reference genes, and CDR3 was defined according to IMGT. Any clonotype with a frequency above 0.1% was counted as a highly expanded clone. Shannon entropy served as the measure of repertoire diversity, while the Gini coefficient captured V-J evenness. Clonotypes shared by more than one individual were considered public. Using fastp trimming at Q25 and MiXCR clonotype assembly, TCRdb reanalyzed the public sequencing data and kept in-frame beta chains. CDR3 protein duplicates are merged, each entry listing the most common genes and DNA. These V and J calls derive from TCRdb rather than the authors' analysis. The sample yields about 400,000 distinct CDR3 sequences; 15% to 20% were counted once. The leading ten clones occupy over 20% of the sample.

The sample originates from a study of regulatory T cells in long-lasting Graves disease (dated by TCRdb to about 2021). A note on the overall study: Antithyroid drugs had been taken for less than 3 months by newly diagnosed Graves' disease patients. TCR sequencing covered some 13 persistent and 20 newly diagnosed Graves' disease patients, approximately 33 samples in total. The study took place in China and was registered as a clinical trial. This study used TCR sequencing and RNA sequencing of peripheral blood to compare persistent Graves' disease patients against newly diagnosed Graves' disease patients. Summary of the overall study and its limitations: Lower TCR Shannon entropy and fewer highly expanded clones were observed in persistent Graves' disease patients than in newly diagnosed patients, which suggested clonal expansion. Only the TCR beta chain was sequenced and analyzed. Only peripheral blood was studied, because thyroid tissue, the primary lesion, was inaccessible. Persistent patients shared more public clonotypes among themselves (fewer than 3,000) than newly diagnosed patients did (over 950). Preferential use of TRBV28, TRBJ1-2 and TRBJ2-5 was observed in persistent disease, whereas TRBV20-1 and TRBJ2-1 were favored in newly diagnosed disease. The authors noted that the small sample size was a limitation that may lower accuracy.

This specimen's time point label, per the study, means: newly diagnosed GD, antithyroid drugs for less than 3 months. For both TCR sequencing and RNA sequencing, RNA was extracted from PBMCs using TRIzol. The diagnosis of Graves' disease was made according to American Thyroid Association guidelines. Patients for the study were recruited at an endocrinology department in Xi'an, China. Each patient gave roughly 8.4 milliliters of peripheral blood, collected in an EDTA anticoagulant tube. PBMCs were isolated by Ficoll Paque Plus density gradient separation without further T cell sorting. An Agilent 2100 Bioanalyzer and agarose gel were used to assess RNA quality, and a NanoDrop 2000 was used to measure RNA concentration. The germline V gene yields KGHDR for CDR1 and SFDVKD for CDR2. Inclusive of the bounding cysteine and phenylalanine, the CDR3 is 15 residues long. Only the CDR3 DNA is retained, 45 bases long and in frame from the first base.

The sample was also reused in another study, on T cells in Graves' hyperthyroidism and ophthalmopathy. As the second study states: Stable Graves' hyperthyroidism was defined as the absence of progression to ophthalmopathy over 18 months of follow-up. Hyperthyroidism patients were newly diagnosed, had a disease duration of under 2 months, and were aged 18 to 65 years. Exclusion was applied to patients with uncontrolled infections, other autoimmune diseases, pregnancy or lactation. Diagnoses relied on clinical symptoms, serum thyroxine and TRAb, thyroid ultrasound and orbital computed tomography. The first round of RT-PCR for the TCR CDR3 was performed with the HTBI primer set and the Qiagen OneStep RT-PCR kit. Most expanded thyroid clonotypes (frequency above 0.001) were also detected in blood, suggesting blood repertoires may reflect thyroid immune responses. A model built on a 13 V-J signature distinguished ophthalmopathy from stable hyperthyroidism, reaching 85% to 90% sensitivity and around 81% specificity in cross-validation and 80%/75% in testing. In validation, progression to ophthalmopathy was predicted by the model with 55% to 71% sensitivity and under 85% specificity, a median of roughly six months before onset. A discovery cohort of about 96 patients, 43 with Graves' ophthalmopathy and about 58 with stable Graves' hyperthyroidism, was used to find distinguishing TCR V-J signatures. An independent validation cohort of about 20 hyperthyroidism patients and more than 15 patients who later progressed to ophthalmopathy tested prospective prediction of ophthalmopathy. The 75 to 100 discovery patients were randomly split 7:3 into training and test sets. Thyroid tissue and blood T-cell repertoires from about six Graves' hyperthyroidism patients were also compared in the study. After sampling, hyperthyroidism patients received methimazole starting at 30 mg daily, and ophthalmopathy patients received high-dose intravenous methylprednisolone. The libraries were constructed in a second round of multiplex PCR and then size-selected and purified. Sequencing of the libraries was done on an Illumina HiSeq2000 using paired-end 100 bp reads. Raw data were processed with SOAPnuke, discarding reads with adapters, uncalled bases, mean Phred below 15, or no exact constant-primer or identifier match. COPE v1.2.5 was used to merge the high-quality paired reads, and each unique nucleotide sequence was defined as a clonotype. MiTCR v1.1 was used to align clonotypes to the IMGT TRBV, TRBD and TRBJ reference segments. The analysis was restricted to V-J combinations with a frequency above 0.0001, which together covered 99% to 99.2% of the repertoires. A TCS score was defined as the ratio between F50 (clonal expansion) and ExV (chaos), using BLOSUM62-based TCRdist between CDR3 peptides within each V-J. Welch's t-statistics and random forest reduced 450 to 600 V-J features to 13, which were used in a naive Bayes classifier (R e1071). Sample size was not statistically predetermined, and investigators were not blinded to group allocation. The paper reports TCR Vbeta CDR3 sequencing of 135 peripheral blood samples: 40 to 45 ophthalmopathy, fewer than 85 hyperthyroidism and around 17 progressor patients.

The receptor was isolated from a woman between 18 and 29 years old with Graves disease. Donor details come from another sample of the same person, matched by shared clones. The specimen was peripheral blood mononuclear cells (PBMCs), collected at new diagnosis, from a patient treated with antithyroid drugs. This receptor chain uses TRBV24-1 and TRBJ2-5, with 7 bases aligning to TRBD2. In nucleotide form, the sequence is TGTGCCAGCAGTGATTTATTTAGCGGGCAAGAGACCCAGTACTTC. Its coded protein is CASSDLFSGQETQYF.